This paragraph reports one T cell receptor (beta chain). The data were obtained in a study of blood T cell repertoires in COVID-19. Study at large: Donors in the United States, Italy and Spain gave samples during acute or convalescent COVID-19. T cells, B-cell-depleted T cells, or PBMCs supplied cDNA or gDNA.

Germline values: CDR1 SEHNR, CDR2 FQNEAQ (reference sequence). V dropped 1 base and J dropped 2 bases, with 13 bases sitting between them. There are 16 residues in the CDR3. Authors' processing steps: From reference gene primer amplification, estimates of nucleated cell counts were derived. Clones were read by immunoSEQ multiplex PCR, and TCRdb kept only the in-frame ones, dropping some. That table supplies the V and J calls and clone size; D and trimming were determined from the DNA. The sample carries 250,000 to 300,000 clones, around 86% recorded once. The chain couples TRBV7-9 to TRBJ2-3, with D maybe TRBD2 (5 bases). Sequenced material: peripheral blood. The receptor comes from a middle-aged woman who had recovered from COVID-19. The DNA of the CDR3 is TGTGCCAGCAGCTTAGAGGAGGACTTCCTCACAGATACGCAGTATTTT. Amino acids: CASSLEEDFLTDTQYF.